This T cell receptor (beta chain) was identified during a study of T-cell reconstitution after alpha-beta-depleted transplantation in children. This clonotype has a count of ten or more. CDR3 length equals 15 residues. Germline V gives CDR1 SQVTM, CDR2 ANQGSEA. V was cut by 1 base and J by 5 bases, with 17 bases left in between. For TCRbeta, the library was prepared with unique molecular identifiers. TCRdb passed the PCR reads through MiXCR, listing each CDR3 protein once. The repertoire holds about 200,000 distinct CDR3 sequences, about 14% seen once, with around 13% in the top ten. The sequencing used PBMCs from the stem cell graft donor, collected from the stem cell graft. This chain links TRBV29-1 with TRBJ2-5; weak D call: TRBD2 (7 bases). This sequence was found in a human donor who donated a stem cell graft to a child with acute lymphoblastic leukemia. The CDR3 bases are TGCAGCGTTGAAGGGCGGGGGCGCGACGGGGAGACCCAGTACTTC. This encodes CSVEGRGRDGETQYF.